This TCR beta chain was identified during a study of blood T cell repertoires in COVID-19. With V trimmed by 5 bases and J by 5 bases, 8 bases remained unmatched. The CDR3 length is 17 residues. CDR1 SGHVS and CDR2 FNYEAQ come from the germline V gene. Method: immunoSEQ multiplex PCR; TCRdb's copy keeps in-frame clones and lacks some. The sample carries over 65,000 clones, just over 85% recorded once. Material: peripheral blood. V usage is TRBV7-6 and J usage is TRBJ2-3; 15 bases are shared with TRBD2. This sequence originates from a man aged 45-60 years with active or convalescent COVID-19. This CDR3 reads CASSTWTSGGVKDTQYF. The CDR3 nucleotides read TGTGCCAGCAGCACATGGACTAGCGGGGGGGTTAAAGATACGCAGTATTTT. The full variable domain, with the rest looked up from reference TRBV7-6 and TRBJ2-3, is GAGVSQSPRYKVTKRGQDVALRCDPISGHVSLYWYRQALGQGPEFLTYFNYEAQQDKSGLPNDRFSAERPEGSISTLTIQRTEQRDSAMYRCASSTWTSGGVKDTQYFGPGTRLTVL.